This TCR beta chain was sequenced during a study of T cells expressing NK-cell markers. Whole-study context: Seven of the eight sequenced donors were classified as HCMV-seropositive, and one was classified as seronegative.

General study findings and limits: Several of the donors also had these clonotypes leading their CD3+CD56-NKG2C+ fraction. Dominant NKG2C+ clonotypes were found to form about 1.0-7.5% of CD8+ T cells in more than five donors.

Beta-chain TCR cDNA was generated via 5'RACE template switching with UMIs. Each CDR3 protein gets one entry in TCRdb, which reprocessed the 5' RACE reads and gives no DNA. This sample contains 200,000 to 300,000 distinct CDR3 sequences. Concerning this clonotype: Antigen unknown.

Germline V CDR1 and CDR2: SGHNT, YYREEE (reference sequence). CDR3 length: 15 residues. The sequence was obtained from a woman between 18 and 69 years old in good health. This chain links TRBV5-4 with TRBJ1-1. Sample: blood T cells: a sorted CD56 or NKG2C T cell subset, CD4+ or CD8+ T cells, or bulk PBMC T cells (not recorded which). The CDR3 loop reads CASQHQRGADTEAFF.